The 5 T cell receptor beta chains listed next were all sequenced from one sample in a study of control samples from healthy donors and cancer patients. Measured with immunoSEQ multiplex PCR; TCRdb has only the in-frame clones, and not every one. The table shows approximately 79,000 clones, with approximately 91% occurring only once. Sample: blood. The origin of the receptors is a middle-aged man in good health.

The CDR3 loop is CASSGHRGGRTGELFF. In DNA form, the CDR3 reads TGTGCCAGCAGCGGCCATAGGGGGGGCCGGACCGGGGAGCTGTTTTTT. The gene calls are TRBV11-1 and TRBJ2-2, with D possibly matching TRBD2 (7 bases). Germline lookup yields CDR1 SGHAT and CDR2 FQDESV (reference sequence). The V gene lost 5 bases and the J gene lost 5 bases, with 18 bases spanning the gap. The CDR3 covers 16 residues.

This clone was detected only once. J is TRBJ2-3 and V is TRBV4-1, with TRBD1 identical over 7 bases. CDR3 length equals 20 residues. Unmatched junction bases numbered 16, after V lost 0 bases and J lost 1 base. Germline V gene data show CDR1 as MGHRA and CDR2 as YSYEKL. The CDR3 DNA sequence: TGCGCCAGCAGCCAAGAAATGATGGGTTACAGGGGTTGGGGCACAGATACGCAGTATTTT. This sequence encodes CASSQEMMGYRGWGTDTQYF.

The chain carries TRBV6-6 and TRBJ1-5; D not resolved. V dropped 5 bases and J dropped 0 bases, with 14 bases sitting between them. This CDR3 has 16 residues. CDR1 and CDR2 from the germline V gene are MNHNY and SVGAGI (reference sequence). The chain's CDR3 is CASSRRHEHSNQPQHF. The CDR3 DNA reads as TGTGCCAGCAGTCGACGACATGAGCATAGCAATCAGCCCCAGCATTTT.

The gene calls are TRBV30 and TRBJ1-2, with D possibly matching TRBD1 (5 bases). The CDR3 spans 13 residues. V shed 4 bases and J shed 9 bases, with 18 bases lying between them. CDR1 GTSNPN and CDR2 SVGIG come from the germline V gene (reference sequence). In nucleotides, the CDR3 is TGTGCCTGGAAAACGGGACTCGGAGATCGCTACACCTTC. Translation gives CAWKTGLGDRYTF.

This clone occurred once. The chain joins TRBV5-4 to TRBJ1-2; the D is unclear. Germline lookup yields CDR1 SGHNT and CDR2 YYREEE (reference sequence). CDR3 length: 16 amino acids. Trimming took 0 bases from V and 2 from J, leaving 14 bases between them. The CDR3: CASSLGPGEGNYGYTF. DNA of the CDR3: TGTGCCAGCAGCTTGGGACCCGGAGAGGGAAACTATGGCTACACCTTC.